The TCR beta chain under discussion was sequenced for a study of cytomegalovirus exposure and HLA in healthy donors. Overall study results and limits: V- and J-gene trimming in TCR beta was tied to a missense DCLRE1C variant by an analysis performed later. Per a later analysis, about 18,000 TCR beta sequences showed association with HLA alleles at 0.05 false discovery rate.

The primer mix had 60 Vbeta and 13 Jbeta primers. Method: immunoSEQ multiplex PCR; TCRdb's copy keeps in-frame clones and lacks some. The table lists around 120,000 clones, approximately 80% of them singletons. This CDR3 has 13 amino acids. Trimming removed 6 bases from V and 8 bases from J; junction bases left unmatched: 6. Germline V gene lookup returns CDR1 SNHLY and CDR2 FYNNEI. Details on this clone: The antigen is not known.

This rearrangement joins TRBV2 to TRBJ2-1, with 8 nucleotides matching TRBD2. The sequenced sample was PBMCs. The sequence was obtained from a woman aged 40 to 49 in good health and CMV-seropositive. The CDR3 DNA reads TGTGCCAGCAGGCGGGGGGCCTCGGATGAGCAGTTCTTC. Translated, it gives CASRRGASDEQFF.